This T cell receptor beta chain stems from a study of T cell responses to AZD1222 COVID-19 vaccine. Study-wide context: Researchers grouped second doses given at about 4 or about 12 weeks into one pool. Study-wide results and limits: Two AZD1222 administrations were followed by greater Spike-specific TCR breadth and depth. Only a handful of AZD1222 recipients, several in all, had baseline seropositivity. The donor group comprised mostly white British people and more females; the analysis possibly underestimated clonal diversity.

About this clone itself: Its target is not known.

CDR3 length equals 14 residues. V lost 5 bases, J lost 4 bases, and 6 bases stayed unmatched. Looked up from germline, CDR1 is MNHEY and CDR2 is SVGAGI. Clones were sequenced by immunoSEQ multiplex PCR, and TCRdb holds only the in-frame ones, with some missing. This sample has about 150,000 clones, with about 93% found just once. This chain joins TRBV6-5 and TRBJ1-1; 8 nucleotides match TRBD1. The origin of this receptor is an adult in good health. Material: peripheral blood, obtained on day 0 of AZD1222 vaccination. The CDR3 spells CASSSNRGVTEAFF. The DNA of the CDR3 is TGTGCCAGCAGTAGCAACAGGGGGGTCACTGAAGCTTTCTTT.